The 8 T cell receptor beta chains given below trace back to one sample, sequenced in a study of STAT5B mutations in CD4+ large granular lymphocyte leukemia. The assay was immunoSEQ multiplex PCR, and TCRdb's table has in-frame clones only and misses some. In the table there are 35,000 to 40,000 clones, roughly 85% of which are singletons. The specimen was CD4+ T cells from blood buffy coats. These receptors were taken from a human donor in good health.

The rearrangement uses TRBV10-3 and TRBJ2-2; 9 bases map to TRBD2. The CDR3 covers 16 residues. The V gene end was trimmed by 4 bases and the J gene end by 0 bases; junction bases not matched to a gene: 3. CDR1 is ENHRY and CDR2 is SYGVKD in the germline V gene. CDR3 DNA sequence: TGTGCCATCAGTGTTGCTAGCGGGACGAACACCGGGGAGCTGTTTTTT. Translation gives CAISVASGTNTGELFF.

This clone was detected once. The chain recombines TRBV28 with TRBJ2-1; TRBD2 aligns across 12 bases. The CDR3 extends over 18 amino acids. The germline V gene encodes CDR1 MDHEN and CDR2 SYDVKM. J lost 9 bases, V lost 1 base, and 13 bases had no gene match. Here the CDR3 DNA reads TGTGCCAGCAGTTTATTAGGCGCGACTAGCGGGAGTTGGCGTGAGCAGTTCTTC. Residues: CASSLLGATSGSWREQFF.

The chain links TRBV19 to TRBJ1-5; no definite D call. V was pared by 1 base and J by 5 bases, with 9 bases between. CDR1 LNHDA and CDR2 SQIVND come from the germline V gene (reference sequence). The CDR3 totals 14 residues. The CDR3 region is CASSIVGRDQPQHF. CDR3 DNA: TGTGCCAGTAGTATAGTAGGGCGTGATCAGCCCCAGCATTTT.

V is TRBV7-2 and J is TRBJ2-7, with unresolved D. V lost 0 bases and J 2 bases, leaving 5 bases between the germline ends. The germline gives CDR1 SGHTA, CDR2 FQGNSA. CDR3 length: 13 residues. The CDR3 spells CASSLATTYEQYF. The CDR3 coding sequence is TGTGCCAGCAGCTTAGCCACAACCTACGAGCAGTACTTC.

V gene TRBV19 combines with J gene TRBJ1-2; D possibly corresponds to TRBD1 (6 bases). There are 14 residues in the CDR3. CDR1 is LNHDA, CDR2 SQIVND, per germline (reference sequence). The ends were cut back, 3 bases at V and 4 bases at J, with 12 bases in the middle. In nucleotides, the CDR3 is TGTGCCAGTAGTATTCCGGGGGCGCGCTATGGCTACACCTTC. Translating gives CASSIPGARYGYTF.

The chain uses TRBV5-4 and TRBJ2-5; 9 bases agree with TRBD1. V was clipped by 4 bases and J by 4 bases; unmatched bases: 8. The CDR3 has 15 amino acids. Per the germline V gene, CDR1 is SGHNT and CDR2 is YYREEE (reference sequence). In DNA, the CDR3 is TGTGCCAGCAGCGAGGGACAGGGAATAGGAGAGACCCAGTACTTC. Its protein is CASSEGQGIGETQYF. The complete variable domain, with remaining parts taken from reference TRBV5-4 and TRBJ2-5, reads ETGVTQSPTHLIKTRGQQVTLRCSSQSGHNTVSWYQQALGQGPQFIFQYYREEENGRGNFPPRFSGLQFPNYSSELNVNALELDDSALYLCASSEGQGIGETQYFGPGTRLLVL.

The chain carries TRBV5-8 and TRBJ1-1; D call uncertain. This CDR3 spans 13 amino acids. In germline, CDR1 is SGHTS, CDR2 YDEGEE. Trimming took off 2 bases at V and 4 bases at J, with 9 bases between the two ends. For the CDR3, the DNA is TGTGCCAGCAGCTTAAACCGCCTCACTGAAGCTTTCTTT. Encoded protein: CASSLNRLTEAFF.

The CDR3, as DNA: TGTGCCAGCAGCTTAGTCTGGGGGGCGAGCTCCTACAATGAGCAGTTCTTC. This translates into CASSLVWGASSYNEQFF. V usage is TRBV11-2 and J usage is TRBJ2-1, with D perhaps TRBD1 or TRBD2 (6 bases each). V gave up 1 base and J gave up 0 bases, with 13 bases separating them. From germline, CDR1 is SGHAT and CDR2 FQNNGV. The CDR3 totals 17 residues. The full variable domain, its missing parts supplied by reference TRBV11-2 and TRBJ2-1, is EAGVAQSPRYKIIEKRQSVAFWCNPISGHATLYWYQQILGQGPKLLIQFQNNGVVDDSQLPKDRFSAERLKGVDSTLKIQPAKLEDSAVYLCASSLVWGASSYNEQFFGPGTRLTVL.